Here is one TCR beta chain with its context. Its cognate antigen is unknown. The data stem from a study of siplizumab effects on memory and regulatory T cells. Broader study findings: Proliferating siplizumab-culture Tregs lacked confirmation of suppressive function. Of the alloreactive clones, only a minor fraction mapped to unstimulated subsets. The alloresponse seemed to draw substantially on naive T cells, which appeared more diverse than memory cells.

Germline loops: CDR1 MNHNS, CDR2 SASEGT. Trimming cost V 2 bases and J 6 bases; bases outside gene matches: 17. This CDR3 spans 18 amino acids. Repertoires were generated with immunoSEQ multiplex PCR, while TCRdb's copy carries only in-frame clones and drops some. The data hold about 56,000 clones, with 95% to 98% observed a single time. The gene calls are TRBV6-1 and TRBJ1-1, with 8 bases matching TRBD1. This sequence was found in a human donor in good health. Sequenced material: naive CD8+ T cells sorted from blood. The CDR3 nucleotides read TGTGCCAGCAGTGAAATAGGTCCGTGGACAGGGCCGGGAGCTGAAGCTTTCTTT. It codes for CASSEIGPWTGPGAEAFF.